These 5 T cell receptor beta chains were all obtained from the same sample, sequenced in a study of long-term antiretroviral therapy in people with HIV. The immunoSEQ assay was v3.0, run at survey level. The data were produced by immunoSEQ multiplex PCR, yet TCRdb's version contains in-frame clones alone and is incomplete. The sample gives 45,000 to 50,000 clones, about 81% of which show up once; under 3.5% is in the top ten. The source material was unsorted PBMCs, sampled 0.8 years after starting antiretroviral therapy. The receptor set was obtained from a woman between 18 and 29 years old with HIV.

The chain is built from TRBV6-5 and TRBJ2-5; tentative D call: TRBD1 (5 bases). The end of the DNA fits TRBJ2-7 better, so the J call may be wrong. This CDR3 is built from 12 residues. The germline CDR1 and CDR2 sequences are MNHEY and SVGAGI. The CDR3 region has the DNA TGTGCCAGCCAGGGTACCGCCTACGAGCAGTACTTC. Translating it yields CASQGTAYEQYF.

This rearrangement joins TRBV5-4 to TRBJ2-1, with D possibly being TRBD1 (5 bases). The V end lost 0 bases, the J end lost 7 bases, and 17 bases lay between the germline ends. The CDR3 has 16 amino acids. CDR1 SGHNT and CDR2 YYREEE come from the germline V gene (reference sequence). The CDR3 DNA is TGTGCCAGCAGCTTGGCCGCAGGGTTGATTTTAAATGAGCAGTTCTTC. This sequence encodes CASSLAAGLILNEQFF.

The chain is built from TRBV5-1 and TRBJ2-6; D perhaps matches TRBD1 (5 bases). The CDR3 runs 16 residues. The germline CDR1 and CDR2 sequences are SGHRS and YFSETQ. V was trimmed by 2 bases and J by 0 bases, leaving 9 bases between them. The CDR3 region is CASSLGAISGANVLTF. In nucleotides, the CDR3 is TGCGCCAGCAGCTTAGGGGCGATCTCTGGGGCCAACGTCCTGACTTTC.

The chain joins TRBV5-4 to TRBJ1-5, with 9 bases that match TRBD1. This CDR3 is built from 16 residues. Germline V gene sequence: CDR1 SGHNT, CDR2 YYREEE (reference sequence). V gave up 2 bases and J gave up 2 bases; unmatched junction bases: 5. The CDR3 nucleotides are TGTGCCAGCAGCTTAAGGACAGGGGATGGCAATCAGCCCCAGCATTTT. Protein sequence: CASSLRTGDGNQPQHF.

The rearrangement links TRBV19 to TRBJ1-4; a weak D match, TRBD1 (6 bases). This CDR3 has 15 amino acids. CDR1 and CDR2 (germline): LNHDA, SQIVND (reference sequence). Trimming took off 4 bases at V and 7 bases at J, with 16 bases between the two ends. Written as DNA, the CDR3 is TGTGCCAGTAGTAAGGGGGGACTGGGCACTGAAAAACTGTTTTTT. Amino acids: CASSKGGLGTEKLFF.